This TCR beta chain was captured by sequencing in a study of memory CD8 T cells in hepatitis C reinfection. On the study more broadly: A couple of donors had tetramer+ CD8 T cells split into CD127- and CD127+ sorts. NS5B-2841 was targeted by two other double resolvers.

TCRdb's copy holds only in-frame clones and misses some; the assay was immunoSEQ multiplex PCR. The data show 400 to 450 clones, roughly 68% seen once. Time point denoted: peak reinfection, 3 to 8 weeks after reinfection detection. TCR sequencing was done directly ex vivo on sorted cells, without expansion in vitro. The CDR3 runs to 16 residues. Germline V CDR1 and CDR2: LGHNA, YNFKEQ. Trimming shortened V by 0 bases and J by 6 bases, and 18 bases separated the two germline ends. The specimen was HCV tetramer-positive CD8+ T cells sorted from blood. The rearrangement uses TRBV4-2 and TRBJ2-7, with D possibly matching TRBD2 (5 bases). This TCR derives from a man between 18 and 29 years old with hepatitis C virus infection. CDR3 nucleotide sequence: TGTGCCAGCAGCCAAGAGATGACGCGGGTTTGGGGCGAGCAGTACTTC. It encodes CASSQEMTRVWGEQYF.